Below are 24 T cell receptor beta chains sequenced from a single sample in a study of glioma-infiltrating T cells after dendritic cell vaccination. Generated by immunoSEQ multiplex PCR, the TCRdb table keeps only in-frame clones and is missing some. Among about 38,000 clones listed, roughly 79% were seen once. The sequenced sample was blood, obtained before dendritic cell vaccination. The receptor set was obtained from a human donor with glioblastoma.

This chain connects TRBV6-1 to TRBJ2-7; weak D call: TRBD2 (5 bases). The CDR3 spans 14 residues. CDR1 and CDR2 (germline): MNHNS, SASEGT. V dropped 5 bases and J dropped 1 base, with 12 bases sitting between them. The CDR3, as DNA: TGTGCCAGCAGTCTAGCCTCCCGATCCTACGAGCAGTACTTC. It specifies CASSLASRSYEQYF.

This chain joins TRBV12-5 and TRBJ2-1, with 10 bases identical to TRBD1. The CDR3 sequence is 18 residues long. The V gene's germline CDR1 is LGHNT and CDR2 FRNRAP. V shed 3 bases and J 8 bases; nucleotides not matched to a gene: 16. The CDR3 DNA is TGTGCTAGTGGTTTTAGGTTGTTGGGACAGGGGCCTGTGGATGAGCAGTTCTTC. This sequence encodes CASGFRLLGQGPVDEQFF.

In nucleotides, the CDR3 is TGTGCCAGCAGGGGATCTGGGACTAGCGGGGCGGCCCAGTACTTC. It translates to CASRGSGTSGAAQYF. The V call is TRBV5-4, the J call TRBJ2-5; 13 positions match TRBD2. The J segment lost 9 bases and the V segment lost 5 bases, leaving 10 bases of the junction unmatched. From germline, CDR1 is SGHNT and CDR2 YYREEE (reference sequence). This CDR3 contains 15 residues.

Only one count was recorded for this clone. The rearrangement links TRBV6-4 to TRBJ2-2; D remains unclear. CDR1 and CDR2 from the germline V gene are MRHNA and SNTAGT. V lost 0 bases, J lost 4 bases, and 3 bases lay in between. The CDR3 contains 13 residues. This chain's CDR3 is CASSDSATGELFF. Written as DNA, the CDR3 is TGTGCCAGCAGTGACTCGGCCACCGGGGAGCTGTTTTTT.

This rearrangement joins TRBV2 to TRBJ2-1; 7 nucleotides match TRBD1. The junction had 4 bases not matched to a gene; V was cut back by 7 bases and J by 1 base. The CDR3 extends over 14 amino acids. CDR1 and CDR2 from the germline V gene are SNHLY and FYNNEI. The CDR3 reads CASNSGQSYNEQFF. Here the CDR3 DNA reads TGTGCCAGCAACTCGGGACAGTCCTACAATGAGCAGTTCTTC.

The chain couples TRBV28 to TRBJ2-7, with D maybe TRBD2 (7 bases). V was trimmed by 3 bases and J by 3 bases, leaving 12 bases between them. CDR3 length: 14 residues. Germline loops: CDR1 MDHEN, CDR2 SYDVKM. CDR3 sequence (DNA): TGTGCCAGCAGTTTGGCGGGGGCCCACTACGAGCAGTACTTC. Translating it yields CASSLAGAHYEQYF.

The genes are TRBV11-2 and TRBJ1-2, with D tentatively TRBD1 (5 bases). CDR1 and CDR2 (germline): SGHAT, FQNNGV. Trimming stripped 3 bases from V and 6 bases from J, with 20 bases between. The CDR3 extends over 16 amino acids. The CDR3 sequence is CASSFNAPDRGHGYTF. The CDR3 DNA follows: TGTGCCAGCAGCTTCAACGCCCCAGACAGAGGCCATGGCTACACCTTC.

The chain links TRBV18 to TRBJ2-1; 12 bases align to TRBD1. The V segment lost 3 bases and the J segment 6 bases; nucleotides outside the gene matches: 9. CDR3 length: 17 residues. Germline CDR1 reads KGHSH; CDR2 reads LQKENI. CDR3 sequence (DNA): TGTGCCAGCTCACCCCCCGCTGGGACAGGGGGCTTCAATGAGCAGTTCTTC. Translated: CASSPPAGTGGFNEQFF.

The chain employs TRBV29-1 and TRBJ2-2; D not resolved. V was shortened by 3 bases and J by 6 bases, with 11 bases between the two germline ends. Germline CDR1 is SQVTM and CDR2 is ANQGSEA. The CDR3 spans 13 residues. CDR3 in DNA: TGCAGCGTTGATACAGTTTCCCCCGGGGAGCTGTTTTTT. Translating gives CSVDTVSPGELFF.

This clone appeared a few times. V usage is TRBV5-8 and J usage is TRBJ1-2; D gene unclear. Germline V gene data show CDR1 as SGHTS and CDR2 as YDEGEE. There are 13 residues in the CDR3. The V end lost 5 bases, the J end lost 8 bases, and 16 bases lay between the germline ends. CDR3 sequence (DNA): TGTGCCAGCAGGCACTATTCCTCAGACGGCTACACCTTC. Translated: CASRHYSSDGYTF.

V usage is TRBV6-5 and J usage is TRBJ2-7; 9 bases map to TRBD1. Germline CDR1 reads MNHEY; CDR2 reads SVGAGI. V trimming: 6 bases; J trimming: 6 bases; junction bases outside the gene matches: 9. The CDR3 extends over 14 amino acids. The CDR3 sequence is CASRRQGVPSEQYF. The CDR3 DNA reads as TGTGCCAGCAGGAGACAGGGGGTACCTTCCGAGCAGTACTTC.

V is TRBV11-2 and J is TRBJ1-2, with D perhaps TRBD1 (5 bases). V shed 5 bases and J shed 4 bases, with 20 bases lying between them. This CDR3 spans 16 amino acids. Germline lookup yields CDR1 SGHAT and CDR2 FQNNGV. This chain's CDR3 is CASSPVYGGGGYGYTF. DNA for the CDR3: TGTGCCAGCAGCCCAGTATACGGGGGTGGCGGCTATGGCTACACCTTC. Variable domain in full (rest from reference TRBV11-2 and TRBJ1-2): EAGVAQSPRYKIIEKRQSVAFWCNPISGHATLYWYQQILGQGPKLLIQFQNNGVVDDSQLPKDRFSAERLKGVDSTLKIQPAKLEDSAVYLCASSPVYGGGGYGYTFGSGTRLTVV.

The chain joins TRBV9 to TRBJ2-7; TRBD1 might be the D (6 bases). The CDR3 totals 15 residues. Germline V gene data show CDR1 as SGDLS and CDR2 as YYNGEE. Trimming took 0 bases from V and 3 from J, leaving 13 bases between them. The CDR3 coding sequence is TGTGCCAGCAGCGTAGAGGCAGGGGACCTCTACGAGCAGTACTTC. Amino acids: CASSVEAGDLYEQYF.

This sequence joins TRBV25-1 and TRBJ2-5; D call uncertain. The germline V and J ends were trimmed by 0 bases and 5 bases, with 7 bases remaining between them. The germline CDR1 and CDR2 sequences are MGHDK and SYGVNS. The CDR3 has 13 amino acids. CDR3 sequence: CASSEYYGETQYF. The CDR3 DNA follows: TGTGCCAGCAGTGAATATTACGGGGAGACCCAGTACTTC.

Written as DNA, the CDR3 is TGTGCCAGCAGCGTAGGAGGTCCAACCAATGAAGCTTTCTTT. Translated, it gives CASSVGGPTNEAFF. This chain connects TRBV9 to TRBJ1-1, with no clear D. The CDR3 runs to 14 residues. CDR1 is SGDLS and CDR2 is YYNGEE in the germline V gene. V dropped 0 bases and J dropped 7 bases, with 13 bases sitting between them.

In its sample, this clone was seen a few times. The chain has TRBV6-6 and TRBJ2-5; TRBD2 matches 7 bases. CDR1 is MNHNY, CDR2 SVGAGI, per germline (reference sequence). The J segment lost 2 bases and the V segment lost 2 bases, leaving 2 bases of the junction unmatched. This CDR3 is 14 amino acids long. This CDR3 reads CASSYGGEQETQYF. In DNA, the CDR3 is TGTGCCAGCAGTTACGGGGGGGAACAAGAGACCCAGTACTTC.

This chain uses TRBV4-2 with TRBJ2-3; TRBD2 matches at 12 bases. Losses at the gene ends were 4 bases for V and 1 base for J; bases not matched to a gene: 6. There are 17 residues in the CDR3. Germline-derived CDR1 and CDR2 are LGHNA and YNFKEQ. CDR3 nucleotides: TGTGCCAGCAGCCCCTATAGGACTAGCGGGGGCACAGATACGCAGTATTTT. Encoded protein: CASSPYRTSGGTDTQYF.

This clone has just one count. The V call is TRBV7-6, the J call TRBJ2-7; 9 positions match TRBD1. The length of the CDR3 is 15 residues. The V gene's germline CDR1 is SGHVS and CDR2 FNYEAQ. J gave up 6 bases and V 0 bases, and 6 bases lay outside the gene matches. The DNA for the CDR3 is TGTGCCAGCAGCTTAGCGTTGGGACAGGGAACCGAGCAGTACTTC. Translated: CASSLALGQGTEQYF.

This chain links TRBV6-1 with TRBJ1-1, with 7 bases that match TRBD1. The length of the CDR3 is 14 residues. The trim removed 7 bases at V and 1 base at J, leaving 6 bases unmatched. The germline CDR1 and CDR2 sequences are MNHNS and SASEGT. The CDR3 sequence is CASNNRGGNTEAFF. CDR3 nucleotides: TGTGCCAGCAATAACAGGGGCGGGAACACTGAAGCTTTCTTT.

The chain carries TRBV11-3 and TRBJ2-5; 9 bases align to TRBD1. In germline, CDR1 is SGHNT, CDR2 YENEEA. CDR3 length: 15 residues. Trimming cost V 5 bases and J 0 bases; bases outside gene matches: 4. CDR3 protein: CASSRRTGDQETQYF. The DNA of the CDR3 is TGTGCCAGCAGCCGACGGACAGGGGACCAAGAGACCCAGTACTTC.

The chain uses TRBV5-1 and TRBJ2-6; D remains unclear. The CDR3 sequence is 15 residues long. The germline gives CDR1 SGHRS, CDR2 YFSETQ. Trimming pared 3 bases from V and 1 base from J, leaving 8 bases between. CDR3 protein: CASSSTESGANVLTF. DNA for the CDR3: TGCGCCAGCAGCTCGACGGAGTCTGGGGCCAACGTCCTGACTTTC.

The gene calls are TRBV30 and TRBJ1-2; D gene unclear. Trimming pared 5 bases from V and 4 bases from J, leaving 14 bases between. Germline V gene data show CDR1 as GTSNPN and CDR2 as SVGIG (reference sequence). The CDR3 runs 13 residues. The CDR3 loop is CAWGGRIGYGYTF. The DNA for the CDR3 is TGTGCCTGGGGAGGGAGGATCGGCTATGGCTACACCTTC.

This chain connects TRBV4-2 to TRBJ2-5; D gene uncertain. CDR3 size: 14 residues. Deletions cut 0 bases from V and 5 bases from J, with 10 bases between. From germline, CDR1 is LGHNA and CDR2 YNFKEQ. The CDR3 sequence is CASSQEGRLETQYF. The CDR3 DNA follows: TGTGCCAGCAGCCAAGAGGGCCGTCTGGAGACCCAGTACTTC.

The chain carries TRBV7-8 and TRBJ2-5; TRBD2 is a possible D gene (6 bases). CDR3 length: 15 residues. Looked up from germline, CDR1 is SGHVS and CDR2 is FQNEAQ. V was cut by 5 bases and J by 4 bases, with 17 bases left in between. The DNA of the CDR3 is TGTGCCAGCAGCCCAACATCGGGAGTAAGAGAGACCCAGTACTTC. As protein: CASSPTSGVRETQYF.